This T cell receptor beta chain was sequenced for a study of blood T cell repertoires in COVID-19 (dated by TCRdb to the early 2020s). For the study in its entirety: Samples covering the acute and convalescent phases of COVID-19 were provided by collaborators in the United States, Italy and Spain. A de-identified subject ID, COVID-19 status, age in years and sex were almost always included in the sample metadata. The prospective study material was composed of cDNA or gDNA derived from T cells, B-cell-depleted T cells, or PBMCs. Samples came from the ongoing ImmuneRACE study (first 160 participants) plus 1,254 subjects from 6 global collaborators. The repertoires were released in a freely available public database intended as a resource for research on the immune response to SARS-CoV-2. Deeply sampled blood TCRbeta repertoires from subjects exposed to, actively infected with, or recovered from COVID-19 were included in the dataset. Where HLA class I and class II types were available, the types were taken from metadata supplied by the sample provider, not from assay-based typing.

This clone was observed once. What antigen it recognizes has not been identified. Because the CDR3's place on the DNA is in doubt, the DNA is left out and the CDR3 is given as listed by TCRdb. Each collaborating institution followed its own protocols to collect whole blood in K2EDTA tubes. For TCRbeta analysis, collaborators shipped samples as frozen whole blood, isolated PBMCs, or DNA extracted from either of those sample types. TCRbeta CDR3 regions were amplified from genomic DNA using the immunoSEQ Assay, a bias-controlled multiplex PCR. The published analysis was carried out like this. Within the assay, amplification of reference gene primers was used to estimate how many nucleated cells each sample contained. Sequence reads were collapsed and filtered to measure the absolute abundance of every unique TCRbeta CDR3 rearrangement. For each sample, productive Simpson clonality was calculated as the square root of Simpson's diversity index over productive rearrangements. TCRdb's version of the immuneACCESS table is confined to in-frame rearrangements and falls short of the full clone set. An unresolved V gene accounts for under half of the shortfall where checked; the remainder is of unknown origin. Clone size and the V and J calls come from that table; the DNA yielded D and trimming. Within this sample are 390,000 or so clones, with roughly 89% of them counted one time only. The top ten hold 6.5% of the sample.

Beyond this particular receptor, the publication reports: The amount of clinical and demographic metadata varied by source and participant and was provided uncurated.

The germline V gene yields SQVTM for CDR1 and ANQGSEA for CDR2. Counted from cysteine to phenylalanine, this CDR3 has 14 amino acids. The chain couples TRBV29-1 to TRBJ1-1; the table's D call, TRBD1, was not checked against the DNA. This clonotype originated in a man between 18 and 35 years old with active or convalescent COVID-19. Sequences were obtained from peripheral blood. The CDR3 reads as follows: CSVLAQGSPTEAFF.